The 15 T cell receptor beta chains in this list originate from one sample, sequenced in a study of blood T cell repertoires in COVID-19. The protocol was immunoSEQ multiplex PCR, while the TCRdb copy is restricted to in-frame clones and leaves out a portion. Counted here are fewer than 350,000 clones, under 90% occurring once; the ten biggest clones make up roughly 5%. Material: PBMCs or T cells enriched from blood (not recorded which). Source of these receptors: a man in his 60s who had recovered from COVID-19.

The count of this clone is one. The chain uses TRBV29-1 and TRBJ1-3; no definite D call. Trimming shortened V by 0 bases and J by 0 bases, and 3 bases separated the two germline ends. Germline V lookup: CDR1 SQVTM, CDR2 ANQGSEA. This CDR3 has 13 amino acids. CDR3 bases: TGCAGCGTTGAAGATCACTCTGGAAACACCATATATTTT. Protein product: CSVEDHSGNTIYF.

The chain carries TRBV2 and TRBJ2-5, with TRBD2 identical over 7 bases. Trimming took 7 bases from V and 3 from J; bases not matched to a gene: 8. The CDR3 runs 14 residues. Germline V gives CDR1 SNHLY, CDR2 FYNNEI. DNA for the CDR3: TGTGCCAGCACCATCTGGGGGGGGGAAGAGACCCAGTACTTC. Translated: CASTIWGGEETQYF.

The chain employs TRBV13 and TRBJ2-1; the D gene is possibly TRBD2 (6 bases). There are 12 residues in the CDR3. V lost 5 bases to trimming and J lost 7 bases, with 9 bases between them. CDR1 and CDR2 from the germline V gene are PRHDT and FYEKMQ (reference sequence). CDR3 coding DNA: TGTGCCAGCAGCCTTCGGGGGAATGAGCAGTTCTTC. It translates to CASSLRGNEQFF.

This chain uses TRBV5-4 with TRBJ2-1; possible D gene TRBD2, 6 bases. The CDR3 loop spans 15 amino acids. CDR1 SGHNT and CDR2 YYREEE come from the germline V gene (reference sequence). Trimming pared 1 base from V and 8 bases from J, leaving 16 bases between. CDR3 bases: TGTGCCAGCAGCTTGAACGGACTACCGGGCGATGAGCAGTTCTTC. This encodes CASSLNGLPGDEQFF.

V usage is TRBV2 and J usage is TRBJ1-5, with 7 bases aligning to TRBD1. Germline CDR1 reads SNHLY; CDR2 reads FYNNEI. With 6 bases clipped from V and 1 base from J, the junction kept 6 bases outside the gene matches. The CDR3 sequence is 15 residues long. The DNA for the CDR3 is TGTGCCAGCAGCCTGGACAGGTTGAGCAATCAGCCCCAGCATTTT. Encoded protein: CASSLDRLSNQPQHF.

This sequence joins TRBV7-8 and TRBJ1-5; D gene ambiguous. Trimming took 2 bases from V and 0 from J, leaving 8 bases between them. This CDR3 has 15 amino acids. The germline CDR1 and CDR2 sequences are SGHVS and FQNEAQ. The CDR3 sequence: CASSLQINSNQPQHF. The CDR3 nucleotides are TGTGCCAGCAGCTTACAGATAAATAGCAATCAGCCCCAGCATTTT.

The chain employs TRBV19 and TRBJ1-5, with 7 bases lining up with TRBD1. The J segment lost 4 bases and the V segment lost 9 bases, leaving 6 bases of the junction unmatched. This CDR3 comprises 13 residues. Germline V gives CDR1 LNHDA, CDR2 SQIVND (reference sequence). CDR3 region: CASRQGLNQPQHF. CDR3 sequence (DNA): TGTGCCAGCAGACAGGGTTTAAATCAGCCCCAGCATTTT.

The CDR3 DNA reads as TGCGCCAGCAGCCCTGGACAGGGGGAGGGCACTGAAGCTTTCTTT. Protein product: CASSPGQGEGTEAFF. J is TRBJ1-1 and V is TRBV5-1; 10 nucleotides line up with TRBD1. Germline CDR1 reads SGHRS; CDR2 reads YFSETQ. The CDR3 contains 15 residues. Trimming at V came to 4 bases and at J to 4 bases, leaving 7 bases not matched to a gene. Full variable domain (rest looked up from reference TRBV5-1 and TRBJ1-1): KAGVTQTPRYLIKTRGQQVTLSCSPISGHRSVSWYQQTPGQGLQFLFEYFSETQRNKGNFPGRFSGRQFSNSRSEMNVSTLELGDSALYLCASSPGQGEGTEAFFGQGTRLTVV.

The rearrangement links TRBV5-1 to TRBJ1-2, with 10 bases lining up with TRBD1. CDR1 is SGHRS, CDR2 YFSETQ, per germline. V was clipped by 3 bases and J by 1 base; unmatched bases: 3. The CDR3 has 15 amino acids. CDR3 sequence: CASSYGTGDNYGYTF. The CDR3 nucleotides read TGCGCCAGCAGCTACGGGACAGGGGATAACTATGGCTACACCTTC. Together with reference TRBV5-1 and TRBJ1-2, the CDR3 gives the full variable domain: KAGVTQTPRYLIKTRGQQVTLSCSPISGHRSVSWYQQTPGQGLQFLFEYFSETQRNKGNFPGRFSGRQFSNSRSEMNVSTLELGDSALYLCASSYGTGDNYGYTFGSGTRLTVV.

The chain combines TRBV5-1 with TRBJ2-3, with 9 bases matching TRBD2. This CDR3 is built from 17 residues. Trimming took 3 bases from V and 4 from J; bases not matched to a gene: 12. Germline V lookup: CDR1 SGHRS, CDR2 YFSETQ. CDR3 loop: CASSWRTSAGYADTQYF. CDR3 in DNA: TGCGCCAGCAGCTGGCGGACTAGCGCGGGGTACGCAGATACGCAGTATTTT.

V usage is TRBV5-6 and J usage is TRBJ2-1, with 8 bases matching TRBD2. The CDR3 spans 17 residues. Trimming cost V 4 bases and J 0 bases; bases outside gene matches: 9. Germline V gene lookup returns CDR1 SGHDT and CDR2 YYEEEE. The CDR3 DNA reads TGTGCCAGCAGCGGGGGACTAGGACGCGTCTCCTACAATGAGCAGTTCTTC. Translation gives CASSGGLGRVSYNEQFF.

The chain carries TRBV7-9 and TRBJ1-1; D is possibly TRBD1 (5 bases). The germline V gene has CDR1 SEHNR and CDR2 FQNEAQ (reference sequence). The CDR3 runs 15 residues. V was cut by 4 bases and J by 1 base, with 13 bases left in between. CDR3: CASSSPGNSNTEAFF. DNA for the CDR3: TGTGCCAGCAGCTCCCCAGGGAACTCGAACACTGAAGCTTTCTTT.

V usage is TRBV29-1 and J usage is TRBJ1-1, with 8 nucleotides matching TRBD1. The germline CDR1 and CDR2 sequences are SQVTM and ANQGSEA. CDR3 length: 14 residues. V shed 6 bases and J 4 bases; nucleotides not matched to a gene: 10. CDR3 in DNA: TGCAGCGTCGGAGGGCAGGGGGCGATCACTGAAGCTTTCTTT. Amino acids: CSVGGQGAITEAFF.

The CDR3 protein is CASSFNEGGEQYF. The CDR3, as DNA: TGTGCCAGCAGCTTTAATGAGGGGGGGGAGCAGTACTTC. This sequence joins TRBV7-2 and TRBJ2-7; tentatively, D is TRBD2 (7 bases). The length of the CDR3 is 13 residues. Germline CDR1 SGHTA, CDR2 FQGNSA. With 3 bases removed from V and 7 bases from J, the gap between germline ends came to 13 bases.

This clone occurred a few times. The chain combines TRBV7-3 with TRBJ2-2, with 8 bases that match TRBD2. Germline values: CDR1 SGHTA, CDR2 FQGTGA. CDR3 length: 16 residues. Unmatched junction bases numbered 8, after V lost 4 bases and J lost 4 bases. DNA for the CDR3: TGTGCCAGCAGCTCAGGAGCGGGAGCGGGCACCGGGGAGCTGTTTTTT. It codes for CASSSGAGAGTGELFF.